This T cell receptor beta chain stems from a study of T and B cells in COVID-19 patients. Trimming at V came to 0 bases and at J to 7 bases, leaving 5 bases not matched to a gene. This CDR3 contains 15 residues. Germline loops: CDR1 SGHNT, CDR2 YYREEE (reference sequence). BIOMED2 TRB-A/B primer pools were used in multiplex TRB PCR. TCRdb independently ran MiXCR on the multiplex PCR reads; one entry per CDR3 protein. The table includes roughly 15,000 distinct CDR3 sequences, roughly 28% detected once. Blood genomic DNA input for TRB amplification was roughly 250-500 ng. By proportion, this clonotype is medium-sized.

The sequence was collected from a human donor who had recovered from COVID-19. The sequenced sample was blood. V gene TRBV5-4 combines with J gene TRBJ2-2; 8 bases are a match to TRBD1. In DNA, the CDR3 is TGTGCCAGCAGCTTGGGACAGGGGTTGGTCGGGGAGCTGTTTTTT. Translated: CASSLGQGLVGELFF.